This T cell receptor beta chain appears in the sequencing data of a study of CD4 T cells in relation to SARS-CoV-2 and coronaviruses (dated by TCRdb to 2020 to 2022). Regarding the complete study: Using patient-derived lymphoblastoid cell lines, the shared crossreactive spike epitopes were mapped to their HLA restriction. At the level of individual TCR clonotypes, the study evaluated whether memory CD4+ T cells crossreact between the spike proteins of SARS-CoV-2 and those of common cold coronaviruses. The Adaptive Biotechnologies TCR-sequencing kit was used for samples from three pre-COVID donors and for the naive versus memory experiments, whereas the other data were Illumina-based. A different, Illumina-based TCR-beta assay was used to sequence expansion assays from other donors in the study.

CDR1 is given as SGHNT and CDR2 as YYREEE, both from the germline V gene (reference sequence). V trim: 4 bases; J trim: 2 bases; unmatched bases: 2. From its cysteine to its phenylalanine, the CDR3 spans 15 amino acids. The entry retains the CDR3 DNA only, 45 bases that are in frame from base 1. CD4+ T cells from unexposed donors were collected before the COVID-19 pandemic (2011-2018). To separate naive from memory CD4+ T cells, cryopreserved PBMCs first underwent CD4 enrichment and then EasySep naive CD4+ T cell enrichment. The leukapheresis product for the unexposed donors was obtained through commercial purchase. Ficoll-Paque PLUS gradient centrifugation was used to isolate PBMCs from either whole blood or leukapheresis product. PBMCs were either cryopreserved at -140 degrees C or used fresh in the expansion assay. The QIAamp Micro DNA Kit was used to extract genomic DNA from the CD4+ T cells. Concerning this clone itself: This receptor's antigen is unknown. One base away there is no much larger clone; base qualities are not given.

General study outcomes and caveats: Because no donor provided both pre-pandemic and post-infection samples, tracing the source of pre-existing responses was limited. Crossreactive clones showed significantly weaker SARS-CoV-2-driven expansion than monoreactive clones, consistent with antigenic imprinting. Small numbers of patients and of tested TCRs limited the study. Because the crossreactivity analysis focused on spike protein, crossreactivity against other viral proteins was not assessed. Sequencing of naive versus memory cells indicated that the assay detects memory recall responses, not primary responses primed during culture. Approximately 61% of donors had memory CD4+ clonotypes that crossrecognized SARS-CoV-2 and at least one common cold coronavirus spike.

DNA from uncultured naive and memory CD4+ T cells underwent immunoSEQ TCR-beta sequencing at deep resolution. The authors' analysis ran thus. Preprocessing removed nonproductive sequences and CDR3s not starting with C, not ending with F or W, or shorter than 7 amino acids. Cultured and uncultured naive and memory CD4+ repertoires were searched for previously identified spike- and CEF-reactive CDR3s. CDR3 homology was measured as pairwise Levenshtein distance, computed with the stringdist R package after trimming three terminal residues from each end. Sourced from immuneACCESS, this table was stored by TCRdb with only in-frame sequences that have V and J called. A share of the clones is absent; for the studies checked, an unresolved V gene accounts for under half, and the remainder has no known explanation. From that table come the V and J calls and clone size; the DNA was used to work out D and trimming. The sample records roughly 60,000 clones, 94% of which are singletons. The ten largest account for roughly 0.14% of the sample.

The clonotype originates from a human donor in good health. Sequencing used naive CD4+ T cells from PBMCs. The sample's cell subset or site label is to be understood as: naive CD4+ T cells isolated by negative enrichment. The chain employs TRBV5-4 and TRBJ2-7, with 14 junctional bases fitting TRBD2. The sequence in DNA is TGTGCCAGCAGCCAGGGACTAGCGGGGGCCTACGAGCAGTACTTC. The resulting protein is CASSQGLAGAYEQYF.